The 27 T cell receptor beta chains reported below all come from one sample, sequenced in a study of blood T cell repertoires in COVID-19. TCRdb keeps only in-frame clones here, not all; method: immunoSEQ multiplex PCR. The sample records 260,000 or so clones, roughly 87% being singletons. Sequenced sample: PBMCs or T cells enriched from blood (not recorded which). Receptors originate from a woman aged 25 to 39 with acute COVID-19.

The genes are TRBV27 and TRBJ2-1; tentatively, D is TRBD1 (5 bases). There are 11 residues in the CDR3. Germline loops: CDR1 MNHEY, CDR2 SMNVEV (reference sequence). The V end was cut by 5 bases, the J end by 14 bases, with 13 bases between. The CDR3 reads CASSLGHLEFF. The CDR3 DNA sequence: TGTGCCAGCAGTCTTGGACATCTGGAGTTCTTC.

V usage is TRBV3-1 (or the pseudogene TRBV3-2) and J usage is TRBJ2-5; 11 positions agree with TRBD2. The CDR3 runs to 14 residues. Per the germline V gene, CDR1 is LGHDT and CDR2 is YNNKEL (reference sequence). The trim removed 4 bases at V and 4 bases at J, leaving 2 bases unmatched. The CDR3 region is CASSLTSGGETQYF. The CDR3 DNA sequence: TGTGCCAGCAGCCTCACTAGCGGGGGAGAGACCCAGTACTTC.

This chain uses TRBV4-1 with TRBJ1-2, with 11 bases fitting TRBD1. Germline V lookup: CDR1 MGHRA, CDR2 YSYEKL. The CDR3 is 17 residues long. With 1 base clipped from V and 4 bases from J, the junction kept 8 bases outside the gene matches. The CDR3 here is CASSQARGDRGTYGYTF. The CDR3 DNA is TGCGCCAGCAGCCAAGCAAGGGGGGACAGGGGGACCTATGGCTACACCTTC.

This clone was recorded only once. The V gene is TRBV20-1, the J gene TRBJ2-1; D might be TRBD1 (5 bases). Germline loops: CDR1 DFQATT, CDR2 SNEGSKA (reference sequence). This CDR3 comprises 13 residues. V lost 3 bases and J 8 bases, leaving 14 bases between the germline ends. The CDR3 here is CSASTGWGDEQFF. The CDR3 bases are TGCAGTGCTAGTACAGGATGGGGTGATGAGCAGTTCTTC.

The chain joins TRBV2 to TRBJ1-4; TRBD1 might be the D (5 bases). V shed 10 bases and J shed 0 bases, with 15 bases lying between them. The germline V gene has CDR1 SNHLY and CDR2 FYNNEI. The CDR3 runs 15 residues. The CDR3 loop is CANRRGRATNEKLFF. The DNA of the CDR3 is TGTGCCAACCGGAGGGGAAGGGCAACTAATGAAAAACTGTTTTTT.

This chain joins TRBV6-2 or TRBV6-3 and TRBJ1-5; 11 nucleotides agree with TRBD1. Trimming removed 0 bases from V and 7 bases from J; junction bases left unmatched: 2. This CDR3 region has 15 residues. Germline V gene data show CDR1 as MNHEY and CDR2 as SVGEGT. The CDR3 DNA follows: TGTGCCAGCAGTTACTCGGGACAGGGGGACCAGCCCCAGCATTTT. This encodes CASSYSGQGDQPQHF.

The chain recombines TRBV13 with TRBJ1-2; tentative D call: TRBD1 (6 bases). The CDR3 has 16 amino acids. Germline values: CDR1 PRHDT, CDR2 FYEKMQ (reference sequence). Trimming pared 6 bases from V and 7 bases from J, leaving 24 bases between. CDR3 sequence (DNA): TGTGCCAGCAGAAGTAGACCCACAGGGACCCTGAGTGGCTACACCTTC. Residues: CASRSRPTGTLSGYTF. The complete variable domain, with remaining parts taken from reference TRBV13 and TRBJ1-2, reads AAGVIQSPRHLIKEKRETATLKCYPIPRHDTVYWYQQGPGQDPQFLISFYEKMQSDKGSIPDRFSAQQFSDYHSELNMSSLELGDSALYFCASRSRPTGTLSGYTFGSGTRLTVV.

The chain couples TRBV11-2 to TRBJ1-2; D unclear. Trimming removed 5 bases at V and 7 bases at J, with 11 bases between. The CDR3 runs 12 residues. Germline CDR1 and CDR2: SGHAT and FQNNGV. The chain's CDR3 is CASSPPEGGYTF. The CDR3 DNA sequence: TGTGCCAGCAGCCCGCCCGAGGGTGGCTACACCTTC.

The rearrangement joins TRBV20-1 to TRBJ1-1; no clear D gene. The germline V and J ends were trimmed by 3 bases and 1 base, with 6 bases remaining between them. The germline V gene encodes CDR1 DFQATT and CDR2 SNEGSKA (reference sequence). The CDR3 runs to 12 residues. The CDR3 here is CSASLQNTEAFF. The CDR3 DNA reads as TGCAGTGCTAGTTTACAGAACACTGAAGCTTTCTTT.

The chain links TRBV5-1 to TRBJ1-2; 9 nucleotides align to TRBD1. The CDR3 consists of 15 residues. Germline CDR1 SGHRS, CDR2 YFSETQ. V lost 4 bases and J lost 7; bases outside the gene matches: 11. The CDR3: CASSRFRDRVSGYTF. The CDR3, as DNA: TGCGCCAGCAGCCGTTTCCGGGACAGGGTATCTGGCTACACCTTC.

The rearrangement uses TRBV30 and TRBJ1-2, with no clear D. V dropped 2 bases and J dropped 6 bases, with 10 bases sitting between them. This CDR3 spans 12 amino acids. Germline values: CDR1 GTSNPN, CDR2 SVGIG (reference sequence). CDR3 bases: TGTGCCTGGAGTAGCATAGCAAATGGCTACACCTTC. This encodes CAWSSIANGYTF. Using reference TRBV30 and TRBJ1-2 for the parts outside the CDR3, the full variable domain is SQTIHQWPATLVQPVGSPLSLECTVEGTSNPNLYWYRQAAGRGLQLLFYSVGIGQISSEVPQNLSASRPQDRQFILSSKKLLLSDSGFYLCAWSSIANGYTFGSGTRLTVV.

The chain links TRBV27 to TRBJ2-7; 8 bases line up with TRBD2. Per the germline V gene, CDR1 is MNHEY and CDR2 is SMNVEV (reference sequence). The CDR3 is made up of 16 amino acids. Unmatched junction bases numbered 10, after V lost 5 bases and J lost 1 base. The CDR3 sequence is CASSPIAGQTSYEQYF. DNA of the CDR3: TGTGCCAGCAGTCCCATAGCGGGGCAGACGTCCTACGAGCAGTACTTC.

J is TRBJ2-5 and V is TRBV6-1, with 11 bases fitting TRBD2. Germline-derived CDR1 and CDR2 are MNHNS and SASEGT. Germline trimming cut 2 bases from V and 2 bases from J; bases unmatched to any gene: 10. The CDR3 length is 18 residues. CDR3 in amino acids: CASSEIGLAGGQQETQYF. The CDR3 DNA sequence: TGTGCCAGCAGTGAAATCGGTCTAGCGGGGGGACAGCAAGAGACCCAGTACTTC.

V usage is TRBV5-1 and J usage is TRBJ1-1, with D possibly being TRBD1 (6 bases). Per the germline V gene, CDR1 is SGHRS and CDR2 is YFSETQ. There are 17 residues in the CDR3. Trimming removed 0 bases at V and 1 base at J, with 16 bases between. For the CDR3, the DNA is TGCGCCAGCAGCTTGGGGTATGGGACACCGGGGAACACTGAAGCTTTCTTT. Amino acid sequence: CASSLGYGTPGNTEAFF.

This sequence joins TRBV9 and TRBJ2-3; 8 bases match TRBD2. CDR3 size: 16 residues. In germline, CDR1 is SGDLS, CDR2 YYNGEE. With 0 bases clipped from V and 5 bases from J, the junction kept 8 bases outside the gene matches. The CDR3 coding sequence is TGTGCCAGCAGCGTAGCGGCGGGGGGTTTAGGAGATACGCAGTATTTT. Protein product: CASSVAAGGLGDTQYF.

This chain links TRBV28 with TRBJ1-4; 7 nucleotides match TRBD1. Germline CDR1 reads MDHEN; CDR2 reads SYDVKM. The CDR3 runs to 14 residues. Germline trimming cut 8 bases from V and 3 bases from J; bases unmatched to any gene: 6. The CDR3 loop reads CASFPGTANEKLFF. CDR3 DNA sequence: TGTGCCAGCTTCCCTGGGACAGCTAATGAAAAACTGTTTTTT.

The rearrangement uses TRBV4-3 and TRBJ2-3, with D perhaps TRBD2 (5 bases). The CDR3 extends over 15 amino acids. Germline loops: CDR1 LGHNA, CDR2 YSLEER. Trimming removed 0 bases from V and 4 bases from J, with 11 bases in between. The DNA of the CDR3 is TGCGCCAGCAGCCAAGATCGGGGTACTCCAGATACGCAGTATTTT. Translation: CASSQDRGTPDTQYF.

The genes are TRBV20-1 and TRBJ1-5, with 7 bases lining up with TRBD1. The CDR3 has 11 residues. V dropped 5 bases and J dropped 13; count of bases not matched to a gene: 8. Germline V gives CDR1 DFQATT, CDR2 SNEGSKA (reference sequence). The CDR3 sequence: CSAGEGDRQHF. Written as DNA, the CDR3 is TGCAGTGCTGGGGAAGGGGACAGACAGCATTTT.

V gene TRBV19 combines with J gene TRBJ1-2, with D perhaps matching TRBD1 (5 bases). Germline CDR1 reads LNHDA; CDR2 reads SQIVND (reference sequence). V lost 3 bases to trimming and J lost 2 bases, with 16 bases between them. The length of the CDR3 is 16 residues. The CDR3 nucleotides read TGTGCCAGTAGTATCTTCGTCGGGACTTTAAACTATGGCTACACCTTC. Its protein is CASSIFVGTLNYGYTF.

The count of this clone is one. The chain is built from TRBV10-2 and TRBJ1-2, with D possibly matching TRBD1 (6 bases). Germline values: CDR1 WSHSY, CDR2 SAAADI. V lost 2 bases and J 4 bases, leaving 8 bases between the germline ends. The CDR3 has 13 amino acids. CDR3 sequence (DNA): TGCGCCAGCAGTGAGACAGGGCTCTATGGCTACACCTTC. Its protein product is CASSETGLYGYTF.

The CDR3 DNA sequence: TGTGCCAGCAGCGCTCCGGGACAGGGGCTAGAAGAAAAACTGTTTTTT. Translated: CASSAPGQGLEEKLFF. The chain combines TRBV11-2 with TRBJ1-4, with 10 bases matching TRBD1. Germline loops: CDR1 SGHAT, CDR2 FQNNGV. The trim removed 5 bases at V and 8 bases at J, leaving 11 bases unmatched. CDR3 length equals 16 residues.

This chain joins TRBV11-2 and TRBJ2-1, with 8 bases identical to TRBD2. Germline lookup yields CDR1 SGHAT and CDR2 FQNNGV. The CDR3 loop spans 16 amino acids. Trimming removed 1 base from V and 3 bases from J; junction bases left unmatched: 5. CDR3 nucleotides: TGTGCCAGCAGCTTAGTAACGGGGGGGCTCTACAATGAGCAGTTCTTC. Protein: CASSLVTGGLYNEQFF.

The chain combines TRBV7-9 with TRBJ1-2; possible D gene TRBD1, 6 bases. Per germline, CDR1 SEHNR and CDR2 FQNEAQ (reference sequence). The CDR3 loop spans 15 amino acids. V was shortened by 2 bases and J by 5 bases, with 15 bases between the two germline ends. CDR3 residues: CASSLSSGALYGYTF. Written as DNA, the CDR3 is TGTGCCAGCAGCTTAAGCTCAGGGGCTTTATATGGCTACACCTTC.

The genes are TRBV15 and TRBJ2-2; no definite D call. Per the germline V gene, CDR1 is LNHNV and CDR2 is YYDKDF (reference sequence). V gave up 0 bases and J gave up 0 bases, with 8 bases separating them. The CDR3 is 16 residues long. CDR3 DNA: TGTGCCACCAGCAGAGATTTTCTATCGAACACCGGGGAGCTGTTTTTT. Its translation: CATSRDFLSNTGELFF. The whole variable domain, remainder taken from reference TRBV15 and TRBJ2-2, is DAMVIQNPRYQVTQFGKPVTLSCSQTLNHNVMYWYQQKSSQAPKLLFHYYDKDFNNEADTPDNFQSRRPNTSFCFLDIRSPGLGDTAMYLCATSRDFLSNTGELFFGEGSRLTVL.

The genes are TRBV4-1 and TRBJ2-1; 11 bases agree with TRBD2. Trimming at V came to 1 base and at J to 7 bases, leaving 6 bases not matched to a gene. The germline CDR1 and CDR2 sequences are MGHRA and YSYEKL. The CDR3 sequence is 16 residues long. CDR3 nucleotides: TGCGCCAGCAGCCAAGCGCCGGGACTAGCGGAGAATGAGCAGTTCTTC. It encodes CASSQAPGLAENEQFF.

The CDR3 DNA is TGTGCCACCAGCAGAGGAGCCCTGGGAGTCTACGAGCAGTACTTC. Encoded protein: CATSRGALGVYEQYF. The V call is TRBV15, the J call TRBJ2-7, with TRBD2 as a possible D gene (5 bases). Germline CDR1 LNHNV, CDR2 YYDKDF (reference sequence). The CDR3 runs to 15 residues. Deletions cut 1 base from V and 3 bases from J, with 13 bases between.

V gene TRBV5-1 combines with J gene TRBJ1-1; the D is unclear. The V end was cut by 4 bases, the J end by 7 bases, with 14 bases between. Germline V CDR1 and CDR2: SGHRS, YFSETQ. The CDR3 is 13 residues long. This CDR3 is CASSPDMYNEAFF. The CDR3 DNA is TGCGCCAGCAGCCCCGACATGTATAATGAAGCTTTCTTT.